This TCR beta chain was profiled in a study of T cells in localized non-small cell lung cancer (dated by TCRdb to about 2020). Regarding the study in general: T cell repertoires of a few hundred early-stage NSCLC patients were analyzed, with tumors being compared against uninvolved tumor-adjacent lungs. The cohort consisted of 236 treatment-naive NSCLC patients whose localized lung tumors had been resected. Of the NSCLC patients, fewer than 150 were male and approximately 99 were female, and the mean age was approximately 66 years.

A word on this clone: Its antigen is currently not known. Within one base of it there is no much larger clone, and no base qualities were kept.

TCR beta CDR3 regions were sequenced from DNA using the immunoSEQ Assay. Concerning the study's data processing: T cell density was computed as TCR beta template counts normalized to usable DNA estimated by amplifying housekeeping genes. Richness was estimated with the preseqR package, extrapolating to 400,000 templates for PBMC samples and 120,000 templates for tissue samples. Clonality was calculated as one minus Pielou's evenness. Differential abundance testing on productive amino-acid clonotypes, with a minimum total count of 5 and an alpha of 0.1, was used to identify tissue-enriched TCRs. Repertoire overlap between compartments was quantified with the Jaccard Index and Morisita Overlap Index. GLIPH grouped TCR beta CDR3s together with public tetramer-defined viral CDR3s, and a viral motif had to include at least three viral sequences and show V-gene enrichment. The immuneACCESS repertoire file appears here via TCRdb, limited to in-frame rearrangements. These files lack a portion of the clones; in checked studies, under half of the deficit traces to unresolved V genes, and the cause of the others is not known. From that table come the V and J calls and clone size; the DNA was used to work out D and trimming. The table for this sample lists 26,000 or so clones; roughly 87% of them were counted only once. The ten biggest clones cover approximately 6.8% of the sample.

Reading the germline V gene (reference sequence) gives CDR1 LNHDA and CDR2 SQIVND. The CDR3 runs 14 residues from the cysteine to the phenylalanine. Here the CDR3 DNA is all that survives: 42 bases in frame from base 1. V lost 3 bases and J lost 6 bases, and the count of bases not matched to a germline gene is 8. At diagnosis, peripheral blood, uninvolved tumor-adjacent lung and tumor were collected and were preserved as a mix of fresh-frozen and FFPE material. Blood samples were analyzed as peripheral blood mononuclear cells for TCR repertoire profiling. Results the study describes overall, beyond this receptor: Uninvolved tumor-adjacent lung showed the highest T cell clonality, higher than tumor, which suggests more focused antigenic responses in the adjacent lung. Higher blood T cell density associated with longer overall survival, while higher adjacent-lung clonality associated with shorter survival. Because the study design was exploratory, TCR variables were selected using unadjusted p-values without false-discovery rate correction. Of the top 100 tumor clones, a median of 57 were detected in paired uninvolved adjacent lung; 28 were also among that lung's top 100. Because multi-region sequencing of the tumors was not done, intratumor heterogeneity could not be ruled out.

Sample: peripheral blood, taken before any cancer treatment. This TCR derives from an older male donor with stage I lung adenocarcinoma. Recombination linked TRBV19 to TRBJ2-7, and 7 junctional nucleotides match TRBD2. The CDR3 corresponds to CASSIRGGVGEQYF. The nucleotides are TGTGCCAGTAGTATCCGGGGAGGGGTAGGCGAGCAGTACTTC.